A single sample is the source of the 3 T cell receptor beta chains below, sequenced in a study of shared clonotypes between healthy human individuals. Sequencing was performed with immunoSEQ multiplex PCR; in TCRdb, only in-frame clones are kept and a portion is missing. The table includes under 1,100,000 clones, approximately 78% detected once. Sequenced input: memory CD4+ T cells from PBMCs. Subset noted: CD45RA-negative fraction. The receptors originated from a man aged 18 to 30 in good health. Some clones in this sample may be carry-over from other donors' samples.

The chain joins TRBV21-1 to TRBJ2-7; TRBD1 is the table's D call and was not checked against the DNA. TRBV21-1 is flagged as a pseudogene. The CDR3 has 15 amino acids. The CDR3 is CASSKGGRVAHEQYF. As DNA, the CDR3 is TGTGCCAGCAGCAAAGGCGGCAGGGTGGCCCACGAGCAGTACTTC.

A few counts support this clone. The chain recombines TRBV7-9 with TRBJ2-3; the match to TRBD2 covers 8 bases. J was trimmed by 0 bases and V by 1 base; bases with no gene match: 12. The CDR3 sequence is 19 residues long. Germline V gene data show CDR1 as SEHNR and CDR2 as FQNEAQ (reference sequence). CDR3 sequence: CASSLGLAGGFTSTDTQYF. In DNA form, the CDR3 reads TGTGCCAGCAGCTTAGGTCTGGCGGGAGGTTTTACTAGCACAGATACGCAGTATTTT. Combining the CDR3 with reference TRBV7-9 and TRBJ2-3 gives the whole variable domain DTGVSQNPRHKITKRGQNVTFRCDPISEHNRLYWYRQTLGQGPEFLTYFQNEAQLEKSRLLSDRFSAERPKGSFSTLEIQRTEQGDSAMYLCASSLGLAGGFTSTDTQYFGPGTRLTVL.

The chain employs TRBV28 and TRBJ1-2, with 8 bases fitting TRBD1. The CDR3 sequence is 15 residues long. Germline CDR1 and CDR2: MDHEN and SYDVKM. The junction had 9 bases not matched to a gene; V was cut back by 7 bases and J by 2 bases. The CDR3 DNA follows: TGTGCCAGCACTCGACAGGGGTCTCTAAACTATGGCTACACCTTC. Amino acid sequence: CASTRQGSLNYGYTF.